What follows are 27 T cell receptor beta chains derived from one specimen sequenced in a study of blood T cell repertoires in COVID-19. The method was immunoSEQ multiplex PCR; TCRdb's version includes in-frame clones alone and lacks a portion of them. Here the sample spans approximately 150,000 clones, about four fifths being singletons. The material sequenced was peripheral blood. The source of these receptors is a human donor in a cohort sampled during active COVID-19.

CDR3 bases: TGTGCCAGCAGTTTATCCGGACAGGGGTCTAACTATGGCTACACCTTC. It yields the protein CASSLSGQGSNYGYTF. The V call is TRBV28, the J call TRBJ1-2, with 9 bases fitting TRBD1. This CDR3 has 16 residues. Germline-derived CDR1 and CDR2 are MDHEN and SYDVKM. J lost 0 bases, V lost 1 base, and 3 bases had no gene match.

The chain carries TRBV7-8 and TRBJ2-3, with 9 bases matching TRBD2. V lost 0 bases to trimming and J lost 0 bases; unmatched junction nucleotides: 4. Germline V gives CDR1 SGHVS, CDR2 FQNEAQ. The CDR3 is 17 amino acids. CDR3 nucleotide sequence: TGTGCCAGCAGCTTAGCGAAAACTAGCGGGAGCACAGATACGCAGTATTTT. As protein: CASSLAKTSGSTDTQYF.

This chain uses TRBV25-1 with TRBJ2-5, with TRBD2 matching 10 bases. With 5 bases clipped from V and 5 bases from J, the junction kept 14 bases outside the gene matches. From germline, CDR1 is MGHDK and CDR2 SYGVNS. The length of the CDR3 is 17 residues. The CDR3 protein is CASSQKREGRLLETQYF. The CDR3, as DNA: TGTGCCAGCAGTCAAAAGCGGGAGGGCCGTCTTTTGGAGACCCAGTACTTC.

The chain is built from TRBV4-2 and TRBJ2-5; 14 bases are a match to TRBD2. Germline V gene lookup returns CDR1 LGHNA and CDR2 YNFKEQ. Unmatched junction bases numbered 11, after V lost 4 bases and J lost 4 bases. The CDR3 spans 18 residues. As DNA, the CDR3 is TGTGCCAGCAGCCTCACCGGGACTAGCGGGAGTGGGGGAGAGACCCAGTACTTC. Translation: CASSLTGTSGSGGETQYF.

The CDR3 DNA reads as TGCAGCGCCGAGGGACAGGGTGTCGGCACCGGGGAGCTGTTTTTT. Translation: CSAEGQGVGTGELFF. The gene calls are TRBV29-1 and TRBJ2-2; the match to TRBD1 covers 9 bases. V lost 7 bases to trimming and J lost 4 bases; unmatched junction nucleotides: 10. This CDR3 has 15 amino acids. Germline loops: CDR1 SQVTM, CDR2 ANQGSEA.

This chain uses TRBV7-2 with TRBJ2-7; 10 bases agree with TRBD1. Trimming at V came to 4 bases and at J to 5 bases, leaving 5 bases not matched to a gene. Germline CDR1 is SGHTA and CDR2 is FQGNSA. The CDR3 spans 14 residues. The CDR3 protein is CASSYRDRGHEQYF. CDR3 coding DNA: TGTGCCAGCAGCTACCGGGACAGGGGACACGAGCAGTACTTC.

V usage is TRBV9 and J usage is TRBJ2-6; tentatively, D is TRBD2 (6 bases). The CDR3 is 16 residues long. CDR1 is SGDLS, CDR2 YYNGEE, per germline. The ends were cut back, 2 bases at V and 2 bases at J, with 11 bases in the middle. CDR3 nucleotides: TGTGCCAGCAGCGTGTTGGCGGGAACTGGGGCCAACGTCCTGACTTTC. This translates into CASSVLAGTGANVLTF.

CDR3 DNA: TGTGCCAGCAGCCTTCGACAGGGATTCTACGAGCAGTACTTC. It yields the protein CASSLRQGFYEQYF. V is TRBV3-1 (or the pseudogene TRBV3-2) and J is TRBJ2-7, with 7 nucleotides matching TRBD1. The V and J ends lost 4 bases and 3 bases, in that order; junction bases with no gene match: 6. The CDR3 extends over 14 amino acids. The V gene's germline CDR1 is LGHDT and CDR2 YNNKEL (reference sequence).

V gene TRBV7-8 combines with J gene TRBJ2-7, with 11 bases matching TRBD1. The germline CDR1 and CDR2 sequences are SGHVS and FQNEAQ. CDR3 length: 14 residues. V lost 5 bases to trimming and J lost 2 bases; unmatched junction nucleotides: 2. The CDR3 bases are TGTGCCAGCAGCCCGGGACAGGGGGCCTACGAGCAGTACTTC. As protein: CASSPGQGAYEQYF. Looking up the rest from reference TRBV7-8 and TRBJ2-7 gives the full variable domain: GAGVSQSPRYKVAKRGQDVALRCDPISGHVSLFWYQQALGQGPEFLTYFQNEAQLDKSGLPSDRFFAERPEGSVSTLKIQRTQQEDSAVYLCASSPGQGAYEQYFGPGTRLTVT.

The genes are TRBV5-5 and TRBJ2-1; 9 nucleotides match TRBD2. Per the germline V gene, CDR1 is SGHKS and CDR2 is YYEKEE (reference sequence). The CDR3 is made up of 15 amino acids. After removal of 0 bases from V and 3 bases from J, the junction contained 1 base not matched to a gene. CDR3 DNA sequence: TGTGCCAGCAGCTTGGTGACTAGCGGCTACAATGAGCAGTTCTTC. Its protein product is CASSLVTSGYNEQFF.

The chain carries TRBV25-1 and TRBJ2-5, with 14 nucleotides matching TRBD2. CDR3 length equals 16 residues. Germline trimming cut 5 bases from V and 1 base from J; bases unmatched to any gene: 3. CDR1 and CDR2 (germline): MGHDK, SYGVNS. The CDR3 coding sequence is TGTGCCAGCAGTCCGGGACTAGCGGGAGTCCAAGAGACCCAGTACTTC. Protein product: CASSPGLAGVQETQYF.

The chain recombines TRBV4-2 with TRBJ2-5; 9 nucleotides align to TRBD2. Unmatched junction bases numbered 7, after V lost 0 bases and J lost 5 bases. CDR1 and CDR2 (germline): LGHNA, YNFKEQ. This CDR3 region has 16 residues. The DNA for the CDR3 is TGTGCCAGCAGCCAAGATTCGATAGCGGGAGCCGAGACCCAGTACTTC. This translates into CASSQDSIAGAETQYF.

This clone was seen a few times. The gene calls are TRBV9 and TRBJ1-2; the match to TRBD1 covers 12 bases. The CDR3 consists of 14 residues. The germline CDR1 and CDR2 sequences are SGDLS and YYNGEE. The trim removed 3 bases at V and 7 bases at J, leaving 4 bases unmatched. CDR3 amino acids: CASSGDRGRPGYTF. CDR3 sequence (DNA): TGTGCCAGCAGCGGGGACAGGGGGCGTCCTGGCTACACCTTC.

The rearrangement joins TRBV27 to TRBJ2-7; 7 positions match TRBD2. The J segment lost 3 bases and the V segment lost 5 bases, leaving 7 bases of the junction unmatched. The CDR3 extends over 14 amino acids. The V gene's germline CDR1 is MNHEY and CDR2 SMNVEV (reference sequence). The CDR3: CASSPSTSLYEQYF. The CDR3 DNA reads as TGTGCCAGCAGTCCATCGACTAGCCTCTACGAGCAGTACTTC.

In this sample, this clone turned up once. This sequence joins TRBV20-1 and TRBJ2-7, with TRBD2 matching over 9 bases. V gave up 3 bases and J gave up 7 bases; unmatched junction bases: 13. The CDR3 runs 15 residues. Germline assignment: CDR1 DFQATT and CDR2 SNEGSKA (reference sequence). DNA for the CDR3: TGCAGTGCTAGTGGGAGCGGGAGGATCTCCGGGGAGCAGTACTTC. It encodes CSASGSGRISGEQYF.

The gene calls are TRBV4-1 and TRBJ2-2; 11 nucleotides align to TRBD2. CDR3 length: 16 residues. The J segment lost 6 bases and the V segment lost 3 bases, leaving 6 bases of the junction unmatched. CDR1 MGHRA and CDR2 YSYEKL come from the germline V gene. In DNA, the CDR3 is TGCGCCAGCAGCCAGAGGACTAGCGGGCATGCCGGGGAGCTGTTTTTT. Its translation is CASSQRTSGHAGELFF.

V and J are TRBV19 and TRBJ2-2, with D hard to call. Per germline, CDR1 LNHDA and CDR2 SQIVND (reference sequence). Trimming took off 4 bases at V and 7 bases at J, with 13 bases between the two ends. This CDR3 has 14 residues. CDR3 bases: TGTGCCAGTAGTACCTCGATAGTCGGCGGGGAGCTGTTTTTT. As protein: CASSTSIVGGELFF.

The rearrangement joins TRBV20-1 to TRBJ2-7; 8 bases align to TRBD1. With V trimmed by 3 bases and J by 4 bases, 5 bases remained unmatched. This CDR3 region has 13 residues. CDR1 and CDR2 from the germline V gene are DFQATT and SNEGSKA (reference sequence). The CDR3 DNA is TGCAGTGCTAGTTCCAGGGGGCTTTACGAGCAGTACTTC. Its translation: CSASSRGLYEQYF.

The chain carries TRBV5-6 and TRBJ1-5, with D unclear. The CDR3 has 14 amino acids. V lost 1 base to trimming and J lost 1 base, with 6 bases between them. Germline V gene lookup returns CDR1 SGHDT and CDR2 YYEEEE. The CDR3 protein is CASSLQRSNQPQHF. In nucleotides, the CDR3 is TGTGCCAGCAGCTTGCAGAGGAGCAATCAGCCCCAGCATTTT.

The V call is TRBV18, the J call TRBJ2-7; perhaps TRBD1 as D (5 bases). V was trimmed by 3 bases and J by 1 base, leaving 7 bases between them. Germline loops: CDR1 KGHSH, CDR2 LQKENI. There are 13 residues in the CDR3. The CDR3 bases are TGTGCCAGCTCACCTGACAGTTCCTACGAGCAGTACTTC. This gives the protein CASSPDSSYEQYF.

The V call is TRBV11-2, the J call TRBJ1-2; 7 nucleotides match TRBD1. This CDR3 is 13 amino acids long. Germline CDR1 SGHAT, CDR2 FQNNGV. V shed 2 bases and J 8 bases; nucleotides not matched to a gene: 5. CDR3 nucleotides: TGTGCCAGCAGCTTAATAGACAGGGTCGGCTACACCTTC. Its translation: CASSLIDRVGYTF.

This chain uses TRBV28 with TRBJ1-3, with a weak D call TRBD1 (5 bases). With 7 bases removed from V and 8 bases from J, the gap between germline ends came to 18 bases. CDR3 length equals 14 residues. Germline CDR1 MDHEN, CDR2 SYDVKM. The CDR3 loop reads CASNPPGVRDTIYF. The CDR3 nucleotides read TGTGCCAGCAACCCGCCGGGGGTACGGGACACCATATATTTT.

The chain recombines TRBV9 with TRBJ2-2; possibly TRBD1 for D (6 bases). CDR3 length: 15 amino acids. From germline, CDR1 is SGDLS and CDR2 YYNGEE. The V end was cut by 4 bases, the J end by 5 bases, with 15 bases between. This CDR3 is CASSTRTEQTGELFF. The DNA of the CDR3 is TGTGCCAGCAGCACACGGACAGAACAAACCGGGGAGCTGTTTTTT. Full variable domain (rest looked up from reference TRBV9 and TRBJ2-2): DSGVTQTPKHLITATGQRVTLRCSPRSGDLSVYWYQQSLDQGLQFLIQYYNGEERAKGNILERFSAQQFPDLHSELNLSSLELGDSALYFCASSTRTEQTGELFFGEGSRLTVL.

This chain uses TRBV29-1 with TRBJ2-2; 8 bases map to TRBD2. Per the germline V gene, CDR1 is SQVTM and CDR2 is ANQGSEA. CDR3 length: 14 residues. V trimming: 6 bases; J trimming: 6 bases; junction bases outside the gene matches: 9. CDR3 region: CSVSGLVVSGELFF. The CDR3 DNA reads TGCAGCGTCTCGGGACTAGTAGTTTCCGGGGAGCTGTTTTTT.

This clone was recorded at least ten times. In nucleotides, the CDR3 is TGCAGCGTTGAAGAAGGCAGAGGGGGCGAGCAGTACTTC. It is translated as CSVEEGRGGEQYF. The chain carries TRBV29-1 and TRBJ2-7; possibly TRBD1 for D (6 bases). Germline CDR1 SQVTM, CDR2 ANQGSEA. This CDR3 has 13 residues. Trimming removed 0 bases at V and 6 bases at J, with 12 bases between.

The gene calls are TRBV27 and TRBJ2-7, with 8 bases matching TRBD2. The length of the CDR3 is 16 residues. Germline-derived CDR1 and CDR2 are MNHEY and SMNVEV (reference sequence). Trimming took 3 bases from V and 5 from J; bases not matched to a gene: 12. The CDR3 region has the DNA TGTGCCAGCAGTTTCGGGGGGGCGCCGAAACTCCACGAGCAGTACTTC. This encodes CASSFGGAPKLHEQYF.

With respect to this clone: Other DNA sequences in the sample encode the same CDR3. This sequence joins TRBV7-2 and TRBJ1-5, with 9 bases matching TRBD1. Germline V CDR1 and CDR2: SGHTA, FQGNSA. V shed 5 bases, J shed 5 bases, and the junction held 4 bases outside the gene matches. This CDR3 contains 14 residues. In DNA form, the CDR3 reads TGTGCCAGCAGCCTCACAGGGGGCGATCAGCCCCAGCATTTT. Encoded protein: CASSLTGGDQPQHF. Based on the CDR3 plus reference TRBV7-2 and TRBJ1-5, the full variable domain is GAGVSQSPSNKVTEKGKDVELRCDPISGHTALYWYRQSLGQGLEFLIYFQGNSAPDKSGLPSDRFSAERTGGSVSTLTIQRTQQEDSAVYLCASSLTGGDQPQHFGDGTRLSIL.